This TCR beta chain was observed in a study of blood T cells in healthy people across ages. Study background: About one barcoded beta molecule per two T cells came from capture by template switching. Broader study findings: Older individuals had lower TCR beta diversity per million T cells (the decline was roughly linear).

Remarks on this clonotype: What it recognizes is unknown.

Germline loops: CDR1 KGHSH, CDR2 LQKENI. The CDR3 extends over 15 amino acids. Primers used in a second PCR of about 7 to 12 cycles were a sample-barcoded 5' primer and a J-beta primer mix. TCRdb fed the 5' RACE reads into MiXCR, producing one record per CDR3 protein. The sample shows about 2 million distinct CDR3 sequences, about 49% of them seen only once. The chain uses TRBV18 and TRBJ2-7; weak D call: TRBD2 (6 bases). The J call is uncertain, as TRBJ2-5 better fits the DNA end. Sequencing input: blood. This clonotype was sampled from a woman aged 40 to 55 in good health. CDR3 residues: CASSPPPGGAETQYF. The CDR3 DNA reads as TGTGCCAGCTCACCTCCTCCCGGGGGAGCAGAGACCCAGTACTTC.